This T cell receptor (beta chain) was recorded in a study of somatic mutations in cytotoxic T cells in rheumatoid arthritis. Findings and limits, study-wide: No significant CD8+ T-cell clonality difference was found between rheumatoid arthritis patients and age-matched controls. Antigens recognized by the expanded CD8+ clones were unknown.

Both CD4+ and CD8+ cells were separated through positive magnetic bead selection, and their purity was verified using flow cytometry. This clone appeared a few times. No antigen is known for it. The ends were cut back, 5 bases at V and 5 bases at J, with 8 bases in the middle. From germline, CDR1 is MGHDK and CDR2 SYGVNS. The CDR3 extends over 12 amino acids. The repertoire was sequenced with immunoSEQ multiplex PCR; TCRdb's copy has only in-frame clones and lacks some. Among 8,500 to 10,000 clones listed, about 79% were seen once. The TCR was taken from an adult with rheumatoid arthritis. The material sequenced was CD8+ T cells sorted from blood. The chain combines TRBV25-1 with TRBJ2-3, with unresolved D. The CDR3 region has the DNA TGTGCCAGCAGTCCCAGAAGAGATACGCAGTATTTT. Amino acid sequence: CASSPRRDTQYF.